The clone carrying this T cell receptor beta chain was counted once. The antigen is unknown. Other DNA sequences in the same sample also yield this CDR3. CD45RO-negative cells were positively selected for CCR7, leaving out terminally differentiated effector memory CD45RA+ cells. The data belong to a study of shared clonotypes between healthy human individuals. General study points: For sorted subsets, rarefaction showed incomplete sequencing despite large depth. Compared with memory subsets, naive subsets generally had larger estimated richness. Sample collection involved blood only; tissue repertoires are likely different.

CDR3 length: 15 amino acids. The germline gives CDR1 SGHTA, CDR2 FQGTGA. V shed 0 bases, J shed 3 bases, and the junction held 3 bases outside the gene matches. The method was immunoSEQ multiplex PCR; TCRdb's version includes in-frame clones alone and lacks a portion of them. The sample carries about 820,000 clones, about 92% recorded once. What was sequenced was naive CD8+ T cells sorted from blood. This sequence originates from a young man in good health. The J gene is TRBJ2-3, the V gene TRBV7-3; 7 bases match TRBD2. The CDR3 reads CASSLTGGWTDTQYF. CDR3 nucleotides: TGTGCCAGCAGCTTAACGGGAGGGTGGACAGATACGCAGTATTTT.